This T cell receptor (beta chain) stems from a study of cytomegalovirus exposure and HLA in healthy donors. Germline V lookup: CDR1 SGHTA, CDR2 FQGNSA. The CDR3 runs 12 residues. The V end lost 3 bases, the J end lost 4 bases, and 6 bases lay between the germline ends. The PCR had 60 Vbeta and 13 Jbeta primers. Method: immunoSEQ multiplex PCR; TCRdb's copy keeps in-frame clones and lacks some. The table records under 200,000 clones, around 77% of them present only once. The chain employs TRBV7-2 and TRBJ2-5, with D unresolved. This sequence originates from a man aged 60 to 75 in good health and CMV-seronegative. What was sequenced was PBMCs. CDR3 sequence (DNA): TGTGCCAGCAGCTTTTTGCGAGAGACCCAGTACTTC. It yields the protein CASSFLRETQYF. The full variable domain, rest sourced from reference TRBV7-2 and TRBJ2-5, is GAGVSQSPSNKVTEKGKDVELRCDPISGHTALYWYRQSLGQGLEFLIYFQGNSAPDKSGLPSDRFSAERTGGSVSTLTIQRTQQEDSAVYLCASSFLRETQYFGPGTRLLVL.